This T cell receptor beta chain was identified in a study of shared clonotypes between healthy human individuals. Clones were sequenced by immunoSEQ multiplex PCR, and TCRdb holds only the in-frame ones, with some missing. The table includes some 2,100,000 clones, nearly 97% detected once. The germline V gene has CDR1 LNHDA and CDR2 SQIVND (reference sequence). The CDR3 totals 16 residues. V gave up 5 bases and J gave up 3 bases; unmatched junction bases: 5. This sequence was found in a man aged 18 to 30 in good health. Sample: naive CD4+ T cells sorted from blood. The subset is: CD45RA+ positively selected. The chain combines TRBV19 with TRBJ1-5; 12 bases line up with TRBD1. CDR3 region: CASSVGTGGLNQPQHF. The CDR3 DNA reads TGTGCCAGTAGTGTCGGGACAGGGGGCCTCAATCAGCCCCAGCATTTT. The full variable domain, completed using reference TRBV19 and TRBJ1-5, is DGGITQSPKYLFRKEGQNVTLSCEQNLNHDAMYWYRQDPGQGLRLIYYSQIVNDFQKGDIAEGYSVSREKKESFPLTVTSAQKNPTAFYLCASSVGTGGLNQPQHFGDGTRLSIL.